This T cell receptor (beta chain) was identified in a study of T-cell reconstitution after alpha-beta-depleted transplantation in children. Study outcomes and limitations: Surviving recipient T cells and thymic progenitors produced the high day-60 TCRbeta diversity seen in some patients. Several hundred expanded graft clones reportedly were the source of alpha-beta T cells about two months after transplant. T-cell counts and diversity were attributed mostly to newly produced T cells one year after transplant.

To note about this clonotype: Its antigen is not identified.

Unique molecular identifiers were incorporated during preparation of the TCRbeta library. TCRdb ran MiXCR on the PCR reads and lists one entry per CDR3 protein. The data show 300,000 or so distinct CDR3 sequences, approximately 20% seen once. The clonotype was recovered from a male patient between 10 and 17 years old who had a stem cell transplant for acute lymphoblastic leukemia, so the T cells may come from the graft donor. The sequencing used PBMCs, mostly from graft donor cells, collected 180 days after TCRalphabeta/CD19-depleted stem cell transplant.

The DNA for the CDR3 is TGCGCCACCCAAGGGAGGCCCTACGAGCAGTACTTC. It encodes CATQGRPYEQYF. This chain joins TRBV10-2 and TRBJ2-7; possibly TRBD2 for D (6 bases). The germline V gene has CDR1 WSHSY and CDR2 SAAADI. The V end lost 10 bases, the J end lost 2 bases, and 12 bases lay between the germline ends. The CDR3 is made up of 12 amino acids.